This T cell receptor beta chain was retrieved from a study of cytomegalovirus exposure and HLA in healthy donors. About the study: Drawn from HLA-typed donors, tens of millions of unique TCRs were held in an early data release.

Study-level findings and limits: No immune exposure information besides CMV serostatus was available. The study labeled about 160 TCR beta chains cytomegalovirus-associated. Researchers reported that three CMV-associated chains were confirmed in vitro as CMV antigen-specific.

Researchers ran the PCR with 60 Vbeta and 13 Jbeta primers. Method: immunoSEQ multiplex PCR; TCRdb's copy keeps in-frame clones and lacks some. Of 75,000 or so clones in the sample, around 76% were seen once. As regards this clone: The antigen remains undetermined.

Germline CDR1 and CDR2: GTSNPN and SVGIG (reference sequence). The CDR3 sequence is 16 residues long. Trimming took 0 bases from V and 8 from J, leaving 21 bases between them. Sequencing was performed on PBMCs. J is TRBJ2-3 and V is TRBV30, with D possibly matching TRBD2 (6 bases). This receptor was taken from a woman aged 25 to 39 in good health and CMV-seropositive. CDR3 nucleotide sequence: TGTGCCTGGAGTGTAAATCGGCCCGGGGGTTGGGGTACGCAGTATTTT. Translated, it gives CAWSVNRPGGWGTQYF.